This T cell receptor (beta chain) comes out of a study of T-cell memory formation after mild COVID-19. At the level of the study: Largely, TCR clusters stayed within a single donor. Study observations and caveats: Memory cells collected pre-infection included some clones that later responded, suggesting cross-reactive memory joined.

As concerns this clonotype: Its antigen is not identified.

V was trimmed by 8 bases and J by 3 bases, leaving 14 bases between them. The CDR3 runs 14 residues. TCR alpha and TCR beta cDNA libraries with sample barcodes and UMIs came from 5'RACE using constant-segment primers. TCRdb re-called the 5' RACE reads through MiXCR, storing one row per CDR3 protein. The table has roughly 200,000 distinct CDR3 sequences, around 16% seen once. The chain employs TRBV12-3 or TRBV12-4 and TRBJ1-5, with D maybe TRBD1 (5 bases). The clonotype originates from an adult woman who had mild COVID-19 (a few samples of this study predate the infection). Cell type and time point are not known. The sequenced sample was PBMCs or a T cell subset sorted from them (not recorded which). Here the CDR3 DNA reads TGTGCCAGCTCCGTGGGGCGACACAATCAGCCCCAGCATTTT. This gives the protein CASSVGRHNQPQHF.